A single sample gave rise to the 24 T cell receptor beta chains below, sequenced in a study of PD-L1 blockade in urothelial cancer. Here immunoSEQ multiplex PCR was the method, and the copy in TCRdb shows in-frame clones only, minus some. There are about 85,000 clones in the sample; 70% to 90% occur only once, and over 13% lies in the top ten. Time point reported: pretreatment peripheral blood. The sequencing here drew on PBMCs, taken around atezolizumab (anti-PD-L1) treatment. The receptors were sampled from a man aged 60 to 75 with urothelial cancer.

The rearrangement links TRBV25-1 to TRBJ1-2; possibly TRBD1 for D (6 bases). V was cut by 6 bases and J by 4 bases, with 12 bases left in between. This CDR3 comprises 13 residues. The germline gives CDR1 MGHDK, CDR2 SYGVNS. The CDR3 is CASSSQGIYGYTF. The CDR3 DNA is TGTGCCAGCAGCTCACAGGGAATCTATGGCTACACCTTC.

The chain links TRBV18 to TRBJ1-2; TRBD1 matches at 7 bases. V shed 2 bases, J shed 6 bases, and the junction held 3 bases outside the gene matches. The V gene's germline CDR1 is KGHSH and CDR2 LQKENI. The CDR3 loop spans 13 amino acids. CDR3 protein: CASSPDRVDGYTF. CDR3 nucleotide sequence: TGTGCCAGCTCACCAGACAGGGTGGATGGCTACACCTTC.

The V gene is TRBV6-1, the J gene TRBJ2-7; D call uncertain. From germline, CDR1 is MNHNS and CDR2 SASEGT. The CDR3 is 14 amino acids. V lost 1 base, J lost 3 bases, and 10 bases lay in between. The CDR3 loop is CASSEERLVYEQYF. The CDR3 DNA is TGTGCCAGCAGTGAAGAGAGGCTAGTCTACGAGCAGTACTTC.

CDR3 sequence (DNA): TGTGCCAGCAGCCCTTCCGGGACAGGGGTATATACGCAGTATTTT. This sequence encodes CASSPSGTGVYTQYF. The rearrangement joins TRBV11-3 to TRBJ2-3; 10 bases map to TRBD1. CDR3 size: 15 residues. V lost 5 bases and J lost 7; bases outside the gene matches: 9. The V gene's germline CDR1 is SGHNT and CDR2 YENEEA. Combining the CDR3 with reference TRBV11-3 and TRBJ2-3 gives the whole variable domain EAGVVQSPRYKIIEKKQPVAFWCNPISGHNTLYWYLQNLGQGPELLIRYENEEAVDDSQLPKDRFSAERLKGVDSTLKIQPAELGDSAVYLCASSPSGTGVYTQYFGPGTRLTVL.

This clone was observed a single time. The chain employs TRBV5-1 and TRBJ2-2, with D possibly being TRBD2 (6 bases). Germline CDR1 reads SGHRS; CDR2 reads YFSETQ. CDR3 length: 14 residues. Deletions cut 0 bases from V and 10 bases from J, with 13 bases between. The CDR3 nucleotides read TGCGCCAGCAGCTTGGGAGCGGGCCGGGAGGAGCTGTTTTTT. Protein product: CASSLGAGREELFF.

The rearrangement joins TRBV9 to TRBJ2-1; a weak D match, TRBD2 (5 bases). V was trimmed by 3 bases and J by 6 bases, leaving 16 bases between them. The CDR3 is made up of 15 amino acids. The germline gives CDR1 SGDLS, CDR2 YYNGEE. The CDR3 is CASSAATPRGNEQFF. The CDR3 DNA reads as TGTGCCAGCAGCGCCGCCACCCCCCGGGGCAATGAGCAGTTCTTC.

CDR3 amino acids: CASSLNLQGKAGELFF. The CDR3 DNA is TGCGCCAGCAGCTTGAATTTACAGGGGAAAGCTGGGGAGCTGTTTTTT. The rearrangement uses TRBV5-1 and TRBJ2-2, with 7 bases lining up with TRBD1. V lost 1 base, J lost 8 bases, and 11 bases stayed unmatched. This CDR3 comprises 16 residues. In germline, CDR1 is SGHRS, CDR2 YFSETQ. Full variable domain (rest looked up from reference TRBV5-1 and TRBJ2-2): KAGVTQTPRYLIKTRGQQVTLSCSPISGHRSVSWYQQTPGQGLQFLFEYFSETQRNKGNFPGRFSGRQFSNSRSEMNVSTLELGDSALYLCASSLNLQGKAGELFFGEGSRLTVL.

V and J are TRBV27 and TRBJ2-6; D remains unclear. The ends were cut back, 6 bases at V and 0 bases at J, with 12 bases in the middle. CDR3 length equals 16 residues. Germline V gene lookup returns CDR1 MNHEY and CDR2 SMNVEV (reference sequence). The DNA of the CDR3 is TGTGCCAGCAGGCGGTACGATAACTCTGGGGCCAACGTCCTGACTTTC. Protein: CASRRYDNSGANVLTF. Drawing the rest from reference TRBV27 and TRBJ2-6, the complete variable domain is EAQVTQNPRYLITVTGKKLTVTCSQNMNHEYMSWYRQDPGLGLRQIYYSMNVEVTDKGDVPEGYKVSRKEKRNFPLILESPSPNQTSLYFCASRRYDNSGANVLTFGAGSRLTVL.

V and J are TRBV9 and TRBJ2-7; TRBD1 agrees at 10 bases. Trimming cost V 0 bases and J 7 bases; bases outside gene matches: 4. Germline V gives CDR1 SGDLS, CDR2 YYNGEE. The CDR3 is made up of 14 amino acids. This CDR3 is CASSVGGQGREQYF. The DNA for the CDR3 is TGTGCCAGCAGCGTAGGGGGACAGGGGAGGGAGCAGTACTTC.

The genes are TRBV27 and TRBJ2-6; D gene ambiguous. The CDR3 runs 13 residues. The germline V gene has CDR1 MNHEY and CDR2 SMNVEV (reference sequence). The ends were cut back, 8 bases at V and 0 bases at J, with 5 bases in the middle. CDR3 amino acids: CASGSSGANVLTF. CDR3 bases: TGTGCCAGCGGCAGCTCTGGGGCCAACGTCCTGACTTTC.

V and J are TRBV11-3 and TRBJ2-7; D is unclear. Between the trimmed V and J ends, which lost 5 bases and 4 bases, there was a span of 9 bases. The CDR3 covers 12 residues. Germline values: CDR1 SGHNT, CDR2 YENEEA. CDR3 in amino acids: CASSPSEYEQYF. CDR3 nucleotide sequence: TGTGCCAGCAGCCCCTCGGAGTACGAGCAGTACTTC.

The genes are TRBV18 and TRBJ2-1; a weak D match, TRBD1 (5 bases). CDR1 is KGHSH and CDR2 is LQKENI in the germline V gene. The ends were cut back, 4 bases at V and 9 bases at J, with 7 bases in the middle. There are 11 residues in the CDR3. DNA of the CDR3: TGTGCCAGCTCACAAGACAGTGAGCAGTTCTTC. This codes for CASSQDSEQFF.

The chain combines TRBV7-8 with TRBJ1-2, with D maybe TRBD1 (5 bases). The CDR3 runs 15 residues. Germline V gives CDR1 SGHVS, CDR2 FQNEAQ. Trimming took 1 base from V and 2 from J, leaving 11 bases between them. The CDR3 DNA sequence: TGTGCCAGCAGCTTAGGGCGGACAACGAACTATGGCTACACCTTC. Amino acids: CASSLGRTTNYGYTF.

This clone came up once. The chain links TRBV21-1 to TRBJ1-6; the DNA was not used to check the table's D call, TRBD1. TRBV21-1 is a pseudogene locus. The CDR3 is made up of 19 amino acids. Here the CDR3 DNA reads TGTGCCAGCAGCAAAGCGCTGGCAGGGGGGCCCTCCTATAATTCACCCCTCCACTTT. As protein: CASSKALAGGPSYNSPLHF.

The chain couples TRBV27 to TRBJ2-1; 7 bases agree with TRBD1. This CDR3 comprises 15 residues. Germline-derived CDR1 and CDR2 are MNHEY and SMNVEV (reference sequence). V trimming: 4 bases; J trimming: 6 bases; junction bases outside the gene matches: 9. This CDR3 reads CASSSIGTDFNEQFF. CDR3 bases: TGTGCCAGCAGTTCAATTGGGACAGACTTCAATGAGCAGTTCTTC.

For the CDR3, the DNA is TGTGCCAGCAGCCAGGGCAGAAGCTATGGCTACACCTTC. Its translation: CASSQGRSYGYTF. The chain couples TRBV14 to TRBJ1-2; no firm D call. This CDR3 contains 13 residues. Germline values: CDR1 SGHDN, CDR2 FVKESK. V was shortened by 3 bases and J by 4 bases, with 9 bases between the two germline ends. The full variable domain, rest sourced from reference TRBV14 and TRBJ1-2, is EAGVTQFPSHSVIEKGQTVTLRCDPISGHDNLYWYRRVMGKEIKFLLHFVKESKQDESGMPNNRFLAERTGGTYSTLKVQPAELEDSGVYFCASSQGRSYGYTFGSGTRLTVV.

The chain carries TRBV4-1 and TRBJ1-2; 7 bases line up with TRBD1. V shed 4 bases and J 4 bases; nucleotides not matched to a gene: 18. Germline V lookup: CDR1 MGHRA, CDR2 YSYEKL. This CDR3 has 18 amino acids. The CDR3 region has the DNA TGCGCCAGCAGCCCTCGATGGGATGACAGGGCTAAATTCTATGGCTACACCTTC. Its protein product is CASSPRWDDRAKFYGYTF.

The CDR3 DNA sequence: TGTGCCTGGAAGGGGACAGGGTTCGGGGAGCTGTTTTTT. Its protein is CAWKGTGFGELFF. The rearrangement joins TRBV30 to TRBJ2-2, with 9 bases aligning to TRBD1. The CDR3 totals 13 residues. V lost 4 bases and J lost 7; bases outside the gene matches: 4. Germline V gene sequence: CDR1 GTSNPN, CDR2 SVGIG (reference sequence). The full variable domain, with the rest looked up from reference TRBV30 and TRBJ2-2, is SQTIHQWPATLVQPVGSPLSLECTVEGTSNPNLYWYRQAAGRGLQLLFYSVGIGQISSEVPQNLSASRPQDRQFILSSKKLLLSDSGFYLCAWKGTGFGELFFGEGSRLTVL.

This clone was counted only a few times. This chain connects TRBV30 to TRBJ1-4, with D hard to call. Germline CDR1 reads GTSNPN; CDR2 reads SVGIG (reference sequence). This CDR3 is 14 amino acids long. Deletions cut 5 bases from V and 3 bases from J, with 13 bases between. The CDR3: CAWRPRAANEKLFF. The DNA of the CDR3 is TGTGCCTGGCGCCCGAGGGCAGCTAATGAAAAACTGTTTTTT.

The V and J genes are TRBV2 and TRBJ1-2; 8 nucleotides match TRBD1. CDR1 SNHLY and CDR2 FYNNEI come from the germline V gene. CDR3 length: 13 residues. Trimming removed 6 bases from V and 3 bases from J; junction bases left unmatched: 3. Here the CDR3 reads CASRPTGDYGYTF. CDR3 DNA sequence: TGTGCCAGCAGACCGACAGGGGACTATGGCTACACCTTC. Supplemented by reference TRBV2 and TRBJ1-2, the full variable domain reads EPEVTQTPSHQVTQMGQEVILRCVPISNHLYFYWYRQILGQKVEFLVSFYNNEISEKSEIFDDQFSVERPDGSNFTLKIRSTKLEDSAMYFCASRPTGDYGYTFGSGTRLTVV.

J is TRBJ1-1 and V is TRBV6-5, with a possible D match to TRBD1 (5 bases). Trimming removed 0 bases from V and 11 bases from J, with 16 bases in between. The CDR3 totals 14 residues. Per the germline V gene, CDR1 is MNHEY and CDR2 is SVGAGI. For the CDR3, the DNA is TGTGCCAGCAGTTACTCGATATCGGGGGTCGGCGCTTTCTTT. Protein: CASSYSISGVGAFF.

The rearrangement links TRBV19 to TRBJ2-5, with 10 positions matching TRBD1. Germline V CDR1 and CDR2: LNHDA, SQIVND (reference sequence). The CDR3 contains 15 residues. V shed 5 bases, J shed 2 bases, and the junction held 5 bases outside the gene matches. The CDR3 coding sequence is TGTGCCAGTAGTCCCAGGACAGGGGGTCAAGAGACCCAGTACTTC. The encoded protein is CASSPRTGGQETQYF.

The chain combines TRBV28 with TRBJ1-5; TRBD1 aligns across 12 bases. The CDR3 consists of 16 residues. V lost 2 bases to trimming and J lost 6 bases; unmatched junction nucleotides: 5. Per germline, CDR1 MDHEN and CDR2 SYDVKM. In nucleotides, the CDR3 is TGTGCCAGCAGTTTAACCGGGACAGGGGGCAGTCAGCCCCAGCATTTT. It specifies CASSLTGTGGSQPQHF.

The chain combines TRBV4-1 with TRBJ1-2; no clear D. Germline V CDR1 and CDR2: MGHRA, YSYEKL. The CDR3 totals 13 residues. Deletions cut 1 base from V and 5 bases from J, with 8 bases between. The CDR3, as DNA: TGCGCCAGCAGCCAAGTTTTTATGTATGGCTACACCTTC. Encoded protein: CASSQVFMYGYTF.